This T cell receptor beta chain emerged from a study of T cell clones after liver transplantation (dated by TCRdb to 2018 to 2020). Context from the whole study: Samples were obtained from ITN030ST, a randomized trial in which withdrawal of immunosuppression was attempted within 2 years of liver transplantation. Donor-reactive T cell clones were identified by TCRbeta sequencing following a pre-transplant mixed lymphocyte reaction and were subsequently tracked in post-transplant blood. Third party-reactive TCRbeta sequences from pre-transplant MLRs were also identified as an antigen-independent comparator for donor-reactive sequences. Of the eight recipients, a few were HCV-positive, while the remaining recipients had been transplanted for non-autoimmune, non-viral indications. The subjects received no induction therapy and were kept on standard immunosuppression until randomization at 12-24 months post-transplant. Tolerance was defined as complete withdrawal of immunosuppression for at least one year without a rise in liver enzymes beyond twice the upper limit of normal. Blood samples were taken pre-transplant, pre-randomization before withdrawal, and post-randomization after full withdrawal or failed withdrawal. The study cohort included 8 liver transplant recipients, of whom 3 were classified as tolerant and 5 as non-tolerant. The investigation overall reported the following: Low numbers of available donor cells limited the measurable donor-reactive repertoire in a couple of subjects. A significant post-transplant decrease in circulating donor-reactive CD4 TCRbeta sequences was observed in most of the 8 subjects, irrespective of tolerance or HCV status. Because allograft tissue specimens were not available, migration of donor-reactive T cells into the graft, rather than deletion, may have occurred. Once repertoire turnover was taken into account, donor-reactive detection showed a significant reduction for CD4 in 7 of 8 subjects and for CD8 in 8 of 8. Donor-reactive sequences declined more than third party-reactive ones, suggesting partial antigen-specific deletion unrelated to withdrawal success. The conclusions were preliminary, being limited by small, heterogeneous patient numbers and by non-standardized post-transplant time points.

V is clipped by 0 bases and J by 5 bases, and the sequence between their germline boundaries is 13 bases long. The germline V gene specifies SNHLY as CDR1 and FYNNEI as CDR2. There are 15 amino acids in the CDR3, from cysteine to phenylalanine inclusive. The retained sequence is limited to the CDR3, 45 bases, with the frame set at the first base. The meaning of the sample's time point label: pre-transplant. Unstimulated PBMCs, after thawing, were stained for CD3, CD4 and CD8 and then FACS-sorted into CD3+CD4+ and CD3+CD8+ populations. All 8 studied subjects were randomized to immunosuppression withdrawal. The Qiagen DNeasy Blood and Tissue Kit was used for genomic DNA isolation. With respect to this clone: There is no known antigen for this receptor. No base qualities exist here, and no much larger clone lies one base off it.

High-throughput TCRbeta CDR3 sequencing of frozen genomic DNA was performed by immunoSEQ, with PCR amplification, mapping, bias correction and internal controls included. The study's processing was this. Only productive rearrangements were retained, and each unique TCRbeta sequence was defined by its CDR3 nucleotide sequence together with its V and J gene. For a sequence to be called donor-reactive, it needed a frequency of at least 0.01% and at least 5-fold expansion in CFSE-low cells compared with unstimulated pre-transplant cells. Minimum frequency thresholds were set for each subject based on the unstimulated sample with the lowest template count, ensuring at least 90% detection power. Jensen-Shannon divergence between the top 1000 TCRbeta sequences post-transplant and pre-transplant was used to measure repertoire turnover. Changes in detection of donor-reactive sequences were assessed with two-sided Fisher's exact tests. TCRdb retrieved this table from immuneACCESS and kept in-frame rearrangements only. Not all clones are present; in checked studies, unresolved V genes account for under half, and no reason is known for the remainder. D and trimming come from the DNA, and the V and J calls and clone size come from that table. In all, the sample holds some 59,000 clones, and 70% to 80% of those were seen once. 15% of the sample lies in the top ten.

Rearrangement joined TRBV2 to TRBJ1-2; no D gene can be assigned with confidence. The sequenced sample was CD4+ T cells from blood, obtained before liver transplant. This TCR derives from a human donor who received a liver transplant. The DNA sequence follows: TGTGCCAGCAGTGAAGCGCTTCTCGGAGGTTATGGCTACACCTTC. It codes for CASSEALLGGYGYTF. Full variable domain (CDR3 extended with the reference TRBV2 and TRBJ1-2 proteins): EPEVTQTPSHQVTQMGQEVILRCVPISNHLYFYWYRQILGQKVEFLVSFYNNEISEKSEIFDDQFSVERPDGSNFTLKIRSTKLEDSAMYFCASSEALLGGYGYTFGSGTRLTVV.